The next 2 T cell receptor beta chains were all read from a single sample in a study of T cells after yellow fever vaccination. TCRdb itself ran the 5' RACE reads through MiXCR, one entry per CDR3 protein. In the table there are 300,000 or so distinct CDR3 sequences, around 8.6% of which are singletons. The specimen comprised CD4+ T cells sorted from PBMCs, sampled 5 days after the yellow fever booster vaccination. These receptors originate from a young man who received the YFV17D yellow fever vaccine.

J is TRBJ2-1 and V is TRBV10-1, with D perhaps matching TRBD1 (5 bases). The CDR3 has 15 amino acids. The germline V gene has CDR1 WNHNN and CDR2 SYGVQD (reference sequence). Between the trimmed V and J ends, which lost 4 bases and 8 bases, there was a span of 18 bases. The chain's CDR3 is CASSALGRGYDEQFF. The CDR3, as DNA: TGCGCCAGCAGTGCCCTAGGAAGGGGTTATGATGAGCAGTTCTTC.

This clonotype was seen many times. The germline gene is not matched at one end of the junction; a read error may be the cause. This sequence joins TRBV7-2 and TRBJ2-3; no firm D call. This CDR3 comprises 13 residues. Germline assignment: CDR1 SGHTA and CDR2 FQGNSA. DNA for the CDR3: TGCGCCAGCAGCTTGGCGGTCACAGATACGCAGTATTTT. Translating gives CASSLAVTDTQYF.